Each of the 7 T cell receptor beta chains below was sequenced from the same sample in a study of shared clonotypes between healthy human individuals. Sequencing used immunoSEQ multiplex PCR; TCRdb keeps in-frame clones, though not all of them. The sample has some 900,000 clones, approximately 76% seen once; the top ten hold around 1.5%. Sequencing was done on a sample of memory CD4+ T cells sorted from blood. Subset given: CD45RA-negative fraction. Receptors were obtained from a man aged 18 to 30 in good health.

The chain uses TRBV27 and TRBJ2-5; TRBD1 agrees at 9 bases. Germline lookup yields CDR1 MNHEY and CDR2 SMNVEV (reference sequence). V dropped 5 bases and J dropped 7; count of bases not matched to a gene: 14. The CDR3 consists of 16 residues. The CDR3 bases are TGTGCCAGCAGTCCCGACCAACGGACAGGGGAAGTGACCCAGTACTTC. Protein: CASSPDQRTGEVTQYF.

CDR3 residues: CAIRTGTSGETQYF. The DNA of the CDR3 is TGTGCCATCAGGACGGGGACTAGCGGGGAGACCCAGTACTTC. The V and J genes are TRBV10-3 and TRBJ2-5; TRBD2 aligns across 12 bases. V shed 6 bases, J shed 5 bases, and the junction held 4 bases outside the gene matches. CDR1 and CDR2 (germline): ENHRY, SYGVKD. The CDR3 loop spans 14 amino acids.

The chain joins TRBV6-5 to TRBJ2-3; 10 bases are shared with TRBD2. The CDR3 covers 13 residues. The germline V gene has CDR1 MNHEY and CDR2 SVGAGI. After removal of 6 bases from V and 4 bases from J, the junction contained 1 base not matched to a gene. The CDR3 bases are TGTGCCAGCAGGGGACTAGCGTCAGATACGCAGTATTTT. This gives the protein CASRGLASDTQYF.

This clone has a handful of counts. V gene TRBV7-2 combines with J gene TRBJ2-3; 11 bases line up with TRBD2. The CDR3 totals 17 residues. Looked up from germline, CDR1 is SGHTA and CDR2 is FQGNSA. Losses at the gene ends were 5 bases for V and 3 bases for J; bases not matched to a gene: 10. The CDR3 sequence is CASSVGSGRAGTDTQYF. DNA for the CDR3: TGTGCCAGCAGCGTAGGTAGCGGGAGGGCAGGGACAGATACGCAGTATTTT.

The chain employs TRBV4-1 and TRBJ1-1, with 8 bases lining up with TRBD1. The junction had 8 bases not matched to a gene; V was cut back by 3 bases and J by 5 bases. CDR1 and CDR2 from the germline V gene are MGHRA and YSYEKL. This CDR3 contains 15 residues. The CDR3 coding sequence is TGCGCCAGCAGCCACTCCACAGGGGGAGGGACTGAAGCTTTCTTT. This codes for CASSHSTGGGTEAFF.

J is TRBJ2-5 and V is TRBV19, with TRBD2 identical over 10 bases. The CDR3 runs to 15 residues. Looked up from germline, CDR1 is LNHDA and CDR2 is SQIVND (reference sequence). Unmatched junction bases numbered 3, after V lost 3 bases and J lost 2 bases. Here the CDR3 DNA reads TGTGCCAGTAGTATTTTGACTAGCGGGCAAGAGACCCAGTACTTC. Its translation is CASSILTSGQETQYF. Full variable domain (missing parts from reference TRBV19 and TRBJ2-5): DGGITQSPKYLFRKEGQNVTLSCEQNLNHDAMYWYRQDPGQGLRLIYYSQIVNDFQKGDIAEGYSVSREKKESFPLTVTSAQKNPTAFYLCASSILTSGQETQYFGPGTRLLVL.

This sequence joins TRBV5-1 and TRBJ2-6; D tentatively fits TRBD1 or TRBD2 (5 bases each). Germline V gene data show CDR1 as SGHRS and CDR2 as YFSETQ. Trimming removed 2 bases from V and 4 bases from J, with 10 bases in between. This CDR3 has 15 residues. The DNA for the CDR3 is TGCGCCAGCAGCTTTGGGGGTGCCGGGGCCAACGTCCTGACTTTC. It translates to CASSFGGAGANVLTF.